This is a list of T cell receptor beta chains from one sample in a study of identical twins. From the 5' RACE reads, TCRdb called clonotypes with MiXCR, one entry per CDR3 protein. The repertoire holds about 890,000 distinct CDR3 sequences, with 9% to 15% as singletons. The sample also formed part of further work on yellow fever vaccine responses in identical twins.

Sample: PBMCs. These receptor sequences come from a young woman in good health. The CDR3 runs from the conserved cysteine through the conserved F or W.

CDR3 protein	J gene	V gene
CASRDTRGQGYNYGYTF	TRBJ1-2	TRBV30
CAISLMGDEQFF	TRBJ2-1	TRBV7-3
CVLLANNEQFF	TRBJ2-1	TRBV2
CASSWDRASYEQYF	TRBJ2-7	TRBV5-1
CSAPTSGRGNEQFF	TRBJ2-1	TRBV20-1
CASSPSEAAVNTGELFF	TRBJ2-2	TRBV7-6
CASSLATGVQYF	TRBJ2-7	TRBV5-6
CASSQGWGSGNTIYF	TRBJ1-3	TRBV14
CASGKGTGTNQPQHF	TRBJ1-5	TRBV6-1
CASSPGTSGTFTGELFF	TRBJ2-2	TRBV5-1
CASSQDRRSEAFF	TRBJ1-1	TRBV4-1
CSVVTSGNSYEQYF	TRBJ2-7	TRBV29-1
CASSPPGLRGPTDTQYF	TRBJ2-3	TRBV18
CASSSGTTVYEQYF	TRBJ2-7	TRBV5-1
CASNYLGQGAPLGYGYTF	TRBJ1-2	TRBV9
CASSPRTSGEITDTQYF	TRBJ2-3	TRBV7-9